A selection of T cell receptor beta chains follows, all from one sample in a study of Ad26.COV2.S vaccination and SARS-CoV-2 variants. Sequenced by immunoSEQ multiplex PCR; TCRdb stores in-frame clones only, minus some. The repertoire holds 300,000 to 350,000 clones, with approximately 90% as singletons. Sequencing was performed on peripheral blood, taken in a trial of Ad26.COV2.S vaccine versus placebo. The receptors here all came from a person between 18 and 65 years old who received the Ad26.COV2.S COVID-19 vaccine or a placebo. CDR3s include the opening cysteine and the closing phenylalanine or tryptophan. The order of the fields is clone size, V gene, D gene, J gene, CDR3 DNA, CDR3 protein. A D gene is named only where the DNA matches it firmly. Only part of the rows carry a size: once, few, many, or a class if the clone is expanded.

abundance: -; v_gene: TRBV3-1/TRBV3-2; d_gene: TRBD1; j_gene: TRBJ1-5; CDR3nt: TGTGCCAGCAGCCAGGACAGGGACCAGCCCCAGCATTTT; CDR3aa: CASSQDRDQPQHF
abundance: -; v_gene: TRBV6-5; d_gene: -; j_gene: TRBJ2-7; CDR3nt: TGTGCCAGCAGTTATTACGCCGGGACCGTGTCCTACGAGCAGTACTTC; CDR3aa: CASSYYAGTVSYEQYF
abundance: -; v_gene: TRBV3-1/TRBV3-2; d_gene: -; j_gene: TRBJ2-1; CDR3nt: TGTGCCAGCAGCCCCCCCCAAACCTACAATGAGCAGTTCTTC; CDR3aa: CASSPPQTYNEQFF
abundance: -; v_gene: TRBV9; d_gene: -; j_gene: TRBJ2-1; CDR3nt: TGTGCCAGCAGCGAGGGGGGACAGGAGCAGTTCTTC; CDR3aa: CASSEGGQEQFF
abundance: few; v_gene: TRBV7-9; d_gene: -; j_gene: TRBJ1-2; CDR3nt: TGTGCCAGCAGCCTACGCATGTATGGCTACACCTTC; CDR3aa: CASSLRMYGYTF
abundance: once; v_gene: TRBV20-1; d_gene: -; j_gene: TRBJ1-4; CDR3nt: TGCAGTGCTAGTAGAGGGGGGACTAATGAAAAACTGTTTTTT; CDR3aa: CSASRGGTNEKLFF
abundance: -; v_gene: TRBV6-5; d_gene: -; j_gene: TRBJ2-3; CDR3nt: TGTGCCAGCAGTTTGGACAGAACTTTCACAGATACGCAGTATTTT; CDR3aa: CASSLDRTFTDTQYF
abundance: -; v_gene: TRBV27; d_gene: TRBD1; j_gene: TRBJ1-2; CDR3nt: TGTGCCAGCAGCTCATCCGGGACAGGAAACTATGGCTACACCTTC; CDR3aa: CASSSSGTGNYGYTF
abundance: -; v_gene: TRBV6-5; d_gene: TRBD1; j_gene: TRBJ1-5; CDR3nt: TGTGCCAGCAGGGGACAGGGCCAGCCCCAGCATTTT; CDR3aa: CASRGQGQPQHF
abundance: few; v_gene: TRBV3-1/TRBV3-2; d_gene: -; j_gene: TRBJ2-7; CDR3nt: TGTGCCAGCAGTCCTGGGGCAGAGAACGAGCAGTACTTC; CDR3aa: CASSPGAENEQYF
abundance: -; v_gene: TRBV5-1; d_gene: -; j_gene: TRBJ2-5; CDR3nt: TGCGCCAGCAGCGTGGGGGATTCGGGAGAGACCCAGTACTTC; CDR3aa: CASSVGDSGETQYF
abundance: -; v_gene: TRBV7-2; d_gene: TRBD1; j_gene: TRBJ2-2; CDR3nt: TGTGCCAGCAGCTCCGGACAGGGCAACACCGGGGAGCTGTTTTTT; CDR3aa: CASSSGQGNTGELFF
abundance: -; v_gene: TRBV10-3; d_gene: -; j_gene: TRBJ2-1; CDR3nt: TGTGCCATCAGTGAGCACGACCAAGAGCAGTTCTTC; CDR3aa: CAISEHDQEQFF
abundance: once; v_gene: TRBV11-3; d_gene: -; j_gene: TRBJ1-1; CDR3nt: TGTGCCAGCAGCTTCCTTGGGCGGGCTGAAGCTTTCTTT; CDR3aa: CASSFLGRAEAFF
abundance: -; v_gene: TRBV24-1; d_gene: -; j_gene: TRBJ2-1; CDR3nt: TGTGCCACCAGTGATGGGGGGAGTGAGCAGTTCTTC; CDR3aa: CATSDGGSEQFF
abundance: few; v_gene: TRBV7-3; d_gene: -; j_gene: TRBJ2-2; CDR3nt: TGTGCCAGCAGCCCCTCGGGACCGTCCGGGGAGCTGTTTTTT; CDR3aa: CASSPSGPSGELFF
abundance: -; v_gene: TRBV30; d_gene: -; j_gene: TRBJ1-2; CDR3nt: TGTGCCTGGAGAGGGGCCGCGGAGAGTGGCTACACCTTC; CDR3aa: CAWRGAAESGYTF
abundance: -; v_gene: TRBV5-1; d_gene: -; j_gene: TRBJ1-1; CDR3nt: TGCGCCAGCAGCCCCAGGGTGAACACTGAAGCTTTCTTT; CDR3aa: CASSPRVNTEAFF
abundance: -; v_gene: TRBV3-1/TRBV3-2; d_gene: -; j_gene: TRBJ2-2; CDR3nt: TGTGCCAGCAGCCAAGAAGAGACACAAAAGAACACCGGGGAGCTGTTTTTT; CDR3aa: CASSQEETQKNTGELFF
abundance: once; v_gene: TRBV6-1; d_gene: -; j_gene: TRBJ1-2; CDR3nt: TGTGCCAGCAGTGAAGCAGGAGGCAGCCCTTTCTATGGCTACACCTTC; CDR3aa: CASSEAGGSPFYGYTF
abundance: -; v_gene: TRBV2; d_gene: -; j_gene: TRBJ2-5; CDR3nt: TGTGCCAGCAGTGAAGAGGCAGGCCAAGAGACCCAGTACTTC; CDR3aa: CASSEEAGQETQYF
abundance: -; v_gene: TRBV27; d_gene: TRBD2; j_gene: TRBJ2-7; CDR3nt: TGTGCCAGCAGTTTAACCCGAGCGGGGGATTCGAATAGGGAGCAGTACTTC; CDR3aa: CASSLTRAGDSNREQYF
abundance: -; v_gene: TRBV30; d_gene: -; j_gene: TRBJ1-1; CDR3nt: TGTGCCTGGAGTGACCGGGAAAAAGGAACTGAAGCTTTCTTT; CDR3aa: CAWSDREKGTEAFF
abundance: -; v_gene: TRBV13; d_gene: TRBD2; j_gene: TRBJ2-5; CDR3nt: TGTGCCAGCAGCTCACTAGGACTAGCGAACAAAGAGACCCAGTACTTC; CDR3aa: CASSSLGLANKETQYF
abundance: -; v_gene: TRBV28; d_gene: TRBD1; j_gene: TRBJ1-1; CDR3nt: TGTGCCAGCAGTCGGGGTAGAGGTCAGGGGGCGTTCACTGAAGCTTTCTTT; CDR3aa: CASSRGRGQGAFTEAFF
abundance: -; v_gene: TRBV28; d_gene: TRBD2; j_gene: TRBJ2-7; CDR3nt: TGTGCCAGCAGGGGAACTAGCGGATCCTACGAGCAGTACTTC; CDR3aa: CASRGTSGSYEQYF
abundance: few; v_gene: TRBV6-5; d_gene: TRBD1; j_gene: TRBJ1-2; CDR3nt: TGTGCCAGCGGGACAGGGGATGGCTACACCTTC; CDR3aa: CASGTGDGYTF
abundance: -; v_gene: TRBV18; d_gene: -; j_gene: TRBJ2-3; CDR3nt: TGTGCCAGCTCACCGAGAAGGGGCTATCCTACTAGCACAGATACGCAGTATTTT; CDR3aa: CASSPRRGYPTSTDTQYF
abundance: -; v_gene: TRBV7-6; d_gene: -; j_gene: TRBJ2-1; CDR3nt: TGTGCCAGCAGCCCAGACGCCAGGGCTAGGGAGGCGACGGTATTCTTC; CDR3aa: CASSPDARAREATVFF
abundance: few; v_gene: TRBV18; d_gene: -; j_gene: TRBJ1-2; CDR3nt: TGTGCCAGCTCACCAGGGGACGGGAACTATGGCTACACCTTC; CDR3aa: CASSPGDGNYGYTF
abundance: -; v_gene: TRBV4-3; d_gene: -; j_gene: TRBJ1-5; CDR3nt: TGCGCCAGCAGCCAAGGTTGGGGAACGGTTCAGCCCCAGCATTTT; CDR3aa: CASSQGWGTVQPQHF
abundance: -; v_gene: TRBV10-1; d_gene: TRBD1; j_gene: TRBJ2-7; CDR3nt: TGCGCCAGCAGTGCCGGGACAGGGCTCTACGAGCAGTACTTC; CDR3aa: CASSAGTGLYEQYF
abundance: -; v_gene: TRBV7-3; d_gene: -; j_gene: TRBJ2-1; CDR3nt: TGTGCCAGCAGCTTAACGGTGGCCTCCAATGAGCAGTTCTTC; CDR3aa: CASSLTVASNEQFF
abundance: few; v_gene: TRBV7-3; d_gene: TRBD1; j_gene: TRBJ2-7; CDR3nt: TGTGCCAGCAGCTGGACAGGGGCGGGCGAGCAGTACTTC; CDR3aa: CASSWTGAGEQYF
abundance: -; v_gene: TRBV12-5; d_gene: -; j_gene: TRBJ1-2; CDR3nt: TGTGCTAGTGGTTTAGGGGGGGGATCAGGGGCCTATGGCTACACCTTC; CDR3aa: CASGLGGGSGAYGYTF
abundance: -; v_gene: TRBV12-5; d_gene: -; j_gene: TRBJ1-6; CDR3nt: TGTGCTAGTGGTCGACAGGATTCACCCCTCCACTTT; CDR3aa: CASGRQDSPLHF
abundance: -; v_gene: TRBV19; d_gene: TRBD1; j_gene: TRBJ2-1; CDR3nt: TGTGCCAGTAGTATAGTGGGACAGGCCTACAATGAGCAGTTCTTC; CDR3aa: CASSIVGQAYNEQFF
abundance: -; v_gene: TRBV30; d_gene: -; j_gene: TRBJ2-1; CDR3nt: TGTGCCTGGGAACTGAGGCGGGACCAGTTCTTC; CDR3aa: CAWELRRDQFF
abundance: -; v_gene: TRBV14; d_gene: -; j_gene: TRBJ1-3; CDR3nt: TGTGCCAGCAGCCAAGATTTTAGGACAACTCGATATTTT; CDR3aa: CASSQDFRTTRYF
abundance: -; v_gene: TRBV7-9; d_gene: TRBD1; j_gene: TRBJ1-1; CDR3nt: TGTGCCAGCAGCTTAAGGACACAGGGGAGGGAGGCGAACACTGAAGCTTTCTTT; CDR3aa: CASSLRTQGREANTEAFF
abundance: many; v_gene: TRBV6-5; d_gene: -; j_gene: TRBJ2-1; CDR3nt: TGTGCCAGCAGTATTCTGGGCAATGAGCAGTTCTTC; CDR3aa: CASSILGNEQFF
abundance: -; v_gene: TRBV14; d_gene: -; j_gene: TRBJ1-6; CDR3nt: TGTGCCAGCAGGCTGCAGGGGCATAATTCACCCCTCCACTTT; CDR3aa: CASRLQGHNSPLHF
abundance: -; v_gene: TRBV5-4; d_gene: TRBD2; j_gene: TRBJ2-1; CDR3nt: TGTGCCAGCAGCCTCCTTGACGGGAGGGTTGACAATGAGCAGTTCTTC; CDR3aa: CASSLLDGRVDNEQFF
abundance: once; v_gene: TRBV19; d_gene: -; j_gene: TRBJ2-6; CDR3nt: TGTGCCAGTGCTCAGGGTTTCTCTGGGGCCAACGTCCTGACTTTC; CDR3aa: CASAQGFSGANVLTF
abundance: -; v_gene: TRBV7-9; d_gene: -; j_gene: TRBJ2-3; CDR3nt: TGTGCCAGCAGGTCAAGCGGGAGCACAGATACGCAGTATTTT; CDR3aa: CASRSSGSTDTQYF
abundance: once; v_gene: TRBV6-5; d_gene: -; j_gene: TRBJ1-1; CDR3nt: TGTGCCAGCACAAGGACAGTATGGGACACTGAAGCTTTCTTT; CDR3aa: CASTRTVWDTEAFF
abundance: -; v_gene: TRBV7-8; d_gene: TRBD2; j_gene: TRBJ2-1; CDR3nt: TGTGCCAGCAGCTTTTCTAGCGGGAGGGCCAATGAGCAGTTCTTC; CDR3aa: CASSFSSGRANEQFF